This TCR beta chain came from a study of preoperative IRX-2 immunotherapy in early breast cancer. Treatment noted: preoperative locoregional IRX-2 cytokine immunotherapy. Preoperative locoregional IRX-2 cytokine immunotherapy was tested in the phase Ib source study. Germline assignment: CDR1 MNHGY and CDR2 SAAAGT. The CDR3 is 16 residues long. The V end lost 2 bases, the J end lost 3 bases, and 11 bases lay between the germline ends. The protocol was immunoSEQ multiplex PCR, while the TCRdb copy is restricted to in-frame clones and leaves out a portion. The profile covers 35,000 to 40,000 clones, with roughly four fifths appearing a single time and roughly 1.5% taken by the ten largest.

V and J are TRBV6-8 and TRBJ2-6; D call uncertain. The specimen comprised lymph node tissue, sampled after IRX-2 immunotherapy. The TCR originated in a human donor with breast cancer. CDR3 nucleotides: TGTGCCAGCAGTTACCCCCCCACGGGTGGGGCCAACGTCCTGACTTTC. Translated, it gives CASSYPPTGGANVLTF.